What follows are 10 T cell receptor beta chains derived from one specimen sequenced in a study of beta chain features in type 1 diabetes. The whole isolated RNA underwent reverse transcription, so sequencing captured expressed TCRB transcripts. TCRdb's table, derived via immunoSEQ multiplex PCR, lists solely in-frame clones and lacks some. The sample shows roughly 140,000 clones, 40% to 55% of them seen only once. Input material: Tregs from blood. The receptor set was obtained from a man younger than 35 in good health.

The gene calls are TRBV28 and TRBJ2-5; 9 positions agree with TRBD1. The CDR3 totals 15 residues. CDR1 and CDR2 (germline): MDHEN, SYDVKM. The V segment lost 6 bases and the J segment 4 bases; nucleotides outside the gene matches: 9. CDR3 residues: CASRGGQGSGETQYF. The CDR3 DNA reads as TGTGCCAGCAGAGGCGGACAGGGGTCGGGAGAGACCCAGTACTTC.

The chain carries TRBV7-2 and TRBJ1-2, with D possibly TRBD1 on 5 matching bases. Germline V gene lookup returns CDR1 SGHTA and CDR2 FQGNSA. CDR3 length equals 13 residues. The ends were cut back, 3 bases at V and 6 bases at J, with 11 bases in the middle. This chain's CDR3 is CASSLYGANGYTF. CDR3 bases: TGTGCCAGCAGCTTGTATGGGGCGAATGGCTACACCTTC.

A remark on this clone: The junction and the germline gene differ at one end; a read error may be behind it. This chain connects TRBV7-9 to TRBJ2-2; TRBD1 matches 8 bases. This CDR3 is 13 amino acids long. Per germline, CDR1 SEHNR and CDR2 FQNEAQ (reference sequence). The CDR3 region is CASNLQGAGELFF. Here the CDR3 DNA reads TGTGCCAGCAACTTACAGGGGGCCGGGGAGCTGTTTTTT. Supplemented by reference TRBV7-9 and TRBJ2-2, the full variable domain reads DTGVSQNPRHKITKRGQNVTFRCDPISEHNRLYWYRQTLGQGPEFLTYFQNEAQLEKSRLLSDRFSAERPKGSFSTLEIQRTEQGDSAMYLCASNLQGAGELFFGEGSRLTVL.

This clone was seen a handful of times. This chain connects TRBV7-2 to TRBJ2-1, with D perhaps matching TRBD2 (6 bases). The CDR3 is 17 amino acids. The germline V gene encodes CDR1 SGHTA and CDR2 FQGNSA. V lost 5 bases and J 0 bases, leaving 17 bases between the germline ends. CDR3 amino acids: CASSRVISGSSYNEQFF. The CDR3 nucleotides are TGTGCCAGCAGCCGAGTTATTAGCGGAAGCTCCTACAATGAGCAGTTCTTC.

CDR3 sequence (DNA): TGTGCCAGCAAGCCGGGAGCGAACACCGGGGAGCTGTTTTTT. The encoded protein is CASKPGANTGELFF. The V and J genes are TRBV9 and TRBJ2-2; weak D call: TRBD2 (6 bases). The CDR3 is 14 amino acids. Germline lookup yields CDR1 SGDLS and CDR2 YYNGEE. Trimming cost V 6 bases and J 0 bases, with 9 bases left between them.

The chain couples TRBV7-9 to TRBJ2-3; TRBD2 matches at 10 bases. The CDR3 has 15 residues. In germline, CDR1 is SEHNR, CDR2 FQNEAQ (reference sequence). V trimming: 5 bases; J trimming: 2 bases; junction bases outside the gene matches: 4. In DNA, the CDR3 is TGTGCCAGCAGCCGGACTAGCGGTACCACAGATACGCAGTATTTT. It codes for CASSRTSGTTDTQYF. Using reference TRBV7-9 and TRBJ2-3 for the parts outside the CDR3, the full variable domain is DTGVSQNPRHKITKRGQNVTFRCDPISEHNRLYWYRQTLGQGPEFLTYFQNEAQLEKSRLLSDRFSAERPKGSFSTLEIQRTEQGDSAMYLCASSRTSGTTDTQYFGPGTRLTVL.

The CDR3 sequence: CASSLGLLRGSQETQYF. As DNA, the CDR3 is TGTGCCAGCAGCTTAGGATTACTGCGCGGTTCCCAAGAGACCCAGTACTTC. This chain uses TRBV7-2 with TRBJ2-5; D remains ambiguous. Germline-derived CDR1 and CDR2 are SGHTA and FQGNSA. V was trimmed by 1 base and J by 1 base, leaving 16 bases between them. The CDR3 contains 17 residues.

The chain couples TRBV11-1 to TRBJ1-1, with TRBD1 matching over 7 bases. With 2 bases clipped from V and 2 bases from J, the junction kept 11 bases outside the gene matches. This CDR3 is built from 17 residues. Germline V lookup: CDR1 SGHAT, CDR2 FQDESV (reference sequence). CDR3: CASSLIRVNRGNTEAFF. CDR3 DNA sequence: TGTGCCAGCAGCTTAATTAGGGTGAACAGGGGAAACACTGAAGCTTTCTTT.

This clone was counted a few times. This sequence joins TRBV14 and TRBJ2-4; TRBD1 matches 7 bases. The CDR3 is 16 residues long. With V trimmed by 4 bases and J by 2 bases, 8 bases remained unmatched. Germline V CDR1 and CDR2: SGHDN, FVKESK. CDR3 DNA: TGTGCCAGCAGCCGCCTGACAGGGAACCCCAAAAACATTCAGTACTTC. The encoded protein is CASSRLTGNPKNIQYF.

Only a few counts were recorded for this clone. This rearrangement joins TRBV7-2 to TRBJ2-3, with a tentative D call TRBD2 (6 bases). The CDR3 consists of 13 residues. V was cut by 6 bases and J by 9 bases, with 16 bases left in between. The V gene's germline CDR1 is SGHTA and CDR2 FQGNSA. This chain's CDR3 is CASSPSRGITQYF. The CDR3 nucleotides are TGTGCCAGCAGTCCCTCCCGGGGGATCACGCAGTATTTT.